These 9 T cell receptor beta chains originate from one sample sequenced in a study of OX40 agonist ivuxolimab in advanced cancers. This table comes from immunoSEQ multiplex PCR, and its TCRdb copy is limited to in-frame clones, with some not included. The top ten hold more than 4.5% of the sample, which has some 30,000 clones, about 90% seen once. The material sequenced was CD4+ or CD8+ T cells sorted from blood, taken in a trial of the OX40 agonist ivuxolimab. These receptors were taken from an adult with an advanced solid tumor such as melanoma, head and neck, liver or kidney cancer.

The genes are TRBV28 and TRBJ2-3; tentatively, D is TRBD1 or TRBD2 (6 bases each). V was trimmed by 6 bases and J by 10 bases, leaving 23 bases between them. This CDR3 spans 15 amino acids. Per the germline V gene, CDR1 is MDHEN and CDR2 is SYDVKM. The chain's CDR3 is CASSPGAGNALAQYF. The CDR3 nucleotides read TGTGCCAGCAGCCCGGGGGCGGGGAACGCGTTGGCGCAGTATTTT.

V gene TRBV27 combines with J gene TRBJ2-1; either TRBD1 or TRBD2 may fit D (5 bases each). V was trimmed by 0 bases and J by 9 bases, leaving 9 bases between them. The CDR3 consists of 13 residues. The germline CDR1 and CDR2 sequences are MNHEY and SMNVEV (reference sequence). This chain's CDR3 is CASSLSAGTEQFF. The CDR3 bases are TGTGCCAGCAGTTTATCGGCCGGGACTGAGCAGTTCTTC.

V gene TRBV4-1 combines with J gene TRBJ2-4; D may be TRBD2 (5 bases). The germline V gene has CDR1 MGHRA and CDR2 YSYEKL. The CDR3 is 16 amino acids. Trimming removed 2 bases at V and 2 bases at J, with 13 bases between. Here the CDR3 reads CASSQLPPGSKNIQYF. For the CDR3, the DNA is TGCGCCAGCAGCCAATTGCCGCCGGGGTCCAAAAACATTCAGTACTTC.

The chain is built from TRBV14 and TRBJ2-1; TRBD1 or TRBD2 may be the D gene (6 bases each). V lost 3 bases, J lost 14 bases, and 20 bases lay in between. The CDR3 runs 14 residues. CDR1 is SGHDN and CDR2 is FVKESK in the germline V gene. The CDR3 sequence: CASSQVDSGAGKFF. CDR3 nucleotide sequence: TGTGCCAGCAGCCAGGTAGACTCAGGGGCGGGAAAGTTCTTC.

The chain joins TRBV18 to TRBJ1-1; the D gene is possibly TRBD1 (6 bases). CDR3 length: 14 residues. In germline, CDR1 is KGHSH, CDR2 LQKENI. V lost 7 bases, J lost 2 bases, and 14 bases lay in between. The DNA for the CDR3 is TGTGCCAGCTTACTACAGGGCTACAACACTGAAGCTTTCTTT. Its protein is CASLLQGYNTEAFF. Full variable domain (remainder filled in from reference TRBV18 and TRBJ1-1): NAGVMQNPRHLVRRRGQEARLRCSPMKGHSHVYWYRQLPEEGLKFMVYLQKENIIDESGMPKERFSAEFPKEGPSILRIQQVVRGDSAAYFCASLLQGYNTEAFFGQGTRLTVV.

V is TRBV5-1 and J is TRBJ2-3, with 10 bases lining up with TRBD2. With 3 bases clipped from V and 2 bases from J, the junction kept 9 bases outside the gene matches. This CDR3 spans 17 amino acids. Germline V CDR1 and CDR2: SGHRS, YFSETQ. The CDR3 nucleotides read TGCGCCAGCAGCTCTATAAATAGCGGGGGGTCCACAGATACGCAGTATTTT. Its protein product is CASSSINSGGSTDTQYF.

V is TRBV10-3 and J is TRBJ2-7; 12 bases map to TRBD2. Germline assignment: CDR1 ENHRY and CDR2 SYGVKD. The trim removed 10 bases at V and 2 bases at J, leaving 3 bases unmatched. The CDR3 loop spans 13 amino acids. CDR3 DNA sequence: TGTGCCACCCGGACTAGCGGGGCCTACGAGCAGTACTTC. It translates to CATRTSGAYEQYF.

The CDR3 DNA reads as TGTGCCAGCAGCCCCGGACTAGCGGGGGGCCATTACGAGCAGTACGTC. This translates into CASSPGLAGGHYEQYV. The rearrangement uses TRBV7-8 and TRBJ2-7, with 14 bases identical to TRBD2. The CDR3 loop spans 16 amino acids. From germline, CDR1 is SGHVS and CDR2 FQNEAQ. Trimming at V came to 5 bases and at J to 4 bases, leaving 7 bases not matched to a gene.

The genes are TRBV28 and TRBJ2-1; no clear D. Looked up from germline, CDR1 is MDHEN and CDR2 is SYDVKM. This CDR3 comprises 13 residues. The germline V and J ends were trimmed by 1 base and 13 bases, with 14 bases remaining between them. The CDR3 sequence is CASSLSGPLFQFF. DNA for the CDR3: TGTGCCAGCAGTTTATCGGGCCCCCTTTTCCAGTTCTTC. The full variable domain, rest sourced from reference TRBV28 and TRBJ2-1, is DVKVTQSSRYLVKRTGEKVFLECVQDMDHENMFWYRQDPGLGLRLIYFSYDVKMKEKGDIPEGYSVSREKKERFSLILESASTNQTSMYLCASSLSGPLFQFFGPGTRLTVL.